This entry features one T cell receptor (beta chain) sequence. This entry belongs to a study of T-cell reconstitution after alpha-beta-depleted transplantation in children. For TCRbeta, the library was prepared with unique molecular identifiers. TCRdb re-derived calls from the PCR reads in MiXCR, one entry per CDR3 protein. The sample includes about 980,000 distinct CDR3 sequences, about 29% of them seen just once. Per the germline V gene, CDR1 is SNHLY and CDR2 is FYNNEI. V was cut by 5 bases and J by 5 bases, with 22 bases left in between. The CDR3 extends over 16 amino acids. This chain joins TRBV2 and TRBJ2-7, with D tentatively TRBD1 (5 bases). This TCR derives from a boy under two years old who had a stem cell transplant for SCID, so the T cells may come from the graft donor. The sample consisted of PBMCs, mostly from graft donor cells, taken 360 days after TCRalphabeta/CD19-depleted stem cell transplant. The CDR3 DNA reads TGTGCCAGCAGTCAGAATGGGGCAGCCTCTCTGGACGAGCAGTACTTC. It translates to CASSQNGAASLDEQYF.